These 9 T cell receptor beta chains share one sample of origin, sequenced in a study of T-cell reconstitution after alpha-beta-depleted transplantation in children. This sample's TCRbeta library carried unique molecular identifier barcodes. TCRdb reanalysed the PCR reads using MiXCR and keeps one entry per CDR3 protein. This table holds more than 250,000 distinct CDR3 sequences, 9.9% found once. This specimen was PBMCs from the stem cell graft donor, taken from the stem cell graft. The receptor set was obtained from a human donor who donated a stem cell graft to a child with SCID.

The gene calls are TRBV4-1 and TRBJ2-2; TRBD2 matches at 9 bases. The CDR3 covers 13 residues. V lost 8 bases and J lost 4; bases outside the gene matches: 2. Germline lookup yields CDR1 MGHRA and CDR2 YSYEKL. The CDR3 is CASGGLATGELFF. The CDR3 DNA sequence: TGCGCCAGCGGGGGACTAGCCACCGGGGAGCTGTTTTTT.

This clonotype was recorded a few times. The chain links TRBV6-2 or TRBV6-3 to TRBJ2-1; D unresolved. In germline, CDR1 is MNHEY, CDR2 SVGEGT. This CDR3 region has 13 residues. With 8 bases removed from V and 4 bases from J, the gap between germline ends came to 12 bases. In DNA form, the CDR3 reads TGTGCCAGCGTAAGGGCCACGTACAATGAGCAGTTCTTC. This codes for CASVRATYNEQFF.

The chain is built from TRBV27 and TRBJ2-2, with D perhaps matching TRBD2 (5 bases). CDR1 is MNHEY and CDR2 is SMNVEV in the germline V gene (reference sequence). The CDR3 length is 14 residues. Trimming cost V 2 bases and J 3 bases, with 7 bases left between them. CDR3 region: CASSLSGYTGELFF. DNA of the CDR3: TGTGCCAGCAGTTTAAGCGGTTACACCGGGGAGCTGTTTTTT.

V is TRBV3-1 and J is TRBJ1-2, with 9 bases fitting TRBD1. Germline CDR1 reads LGHDT; CDR2 reads YNNKEL (reference sequence). The CDR3 is made up of 19 amino acids. V dropped 11 bases and J dropped 6; count of bases not matched to a gene: 28. The CDR3 coding sequence is TGTGCCTCCTCTTACAGGGGGCGCGGAGACGGTCGAGATAAAAATGGCTACACCTTC. Amino acid sequence: CASSYRGRGDGRDKNGYTF.

The genes are TRBV12-3 or TRBV12-4 and TRBJ2-3, with D possibly matching TRBD1 (6 bases). With 5 bases removed from V and 1 base from J, the gap between germline ends came to 19 bases. This CDR3 has 17 amino acids. DNA of the CDR3: TGTGCCAGCAGTCCCTCTCCCGGGACACAGCGCACAGATACGCAGTATTTT. Encoded protein: CASSPSPGTQRTDTQYF.

This sequence joins TRBV29-1 and TRBJ2-7; TRBD1 aligns across 7 bases. CDR1 and CDR2 from the germline V gene are SQVTM and ANQGSEA. The trim removed 4 bases at V and 2 bases at J, leaving 5 bases unmatched. This CDR3 comprises 13 residues. The DNA for the CDR3 is TGCAGCGTTGGTACAGGGGTCACCTACGAGCAGTACTTC. Encoded protein: CSVGTGVTYEQYF.

This clonotype was recorded at least ten times. The chain uses TRBV12-3 or TRBV12-4 and TRBJ2-2, with TRBD2 matching 8 bases. V shed 8 bases and J 4 bases; nucleotides not matched to a gene: 6. This CDR3 region has 14 residues. DNA for the CDR3: TGTGCCAGCGGGGGGACTAGAAGCACCGGGGAGCTGTTTTTT. This codes for CASGGTRSTGELFF.

A few counts support this clonotype. The rearrangement joins TRBV12-3 or TRBV12-4 to TRBJ2-7, with D possibly TRBD1 on 6 matching bases. The CDR3 runs 15 residues. The germline V and J ends were trimmed by 3 bases and 2 bases, with 14 bases remaining between them. CDR3 sequence: CASSFGQSFTYEQYF. CDR3 coding DNA: TGTGCCAGCAGTTTCGGACAGTCTTTTACCTACGAGCAGTACTTC.

The chain joins TRBV2 to TRBJ2-3; TRBD2 agrees at 9 bases. CDR1 SNHLY and CDR2 FYNNEI come from the germline V gene. V shed 4 bases and J 1 base; nucleotides not matched to a gene: 6. The CDR3 has 16 residues. The DNA for the CDR3 is TGTGCCAGCAGTGTCTATAGCGGGGGAGGCACAGATACGCAGTATTTT. Translation gives CASSVYSGGGTDTQYF.